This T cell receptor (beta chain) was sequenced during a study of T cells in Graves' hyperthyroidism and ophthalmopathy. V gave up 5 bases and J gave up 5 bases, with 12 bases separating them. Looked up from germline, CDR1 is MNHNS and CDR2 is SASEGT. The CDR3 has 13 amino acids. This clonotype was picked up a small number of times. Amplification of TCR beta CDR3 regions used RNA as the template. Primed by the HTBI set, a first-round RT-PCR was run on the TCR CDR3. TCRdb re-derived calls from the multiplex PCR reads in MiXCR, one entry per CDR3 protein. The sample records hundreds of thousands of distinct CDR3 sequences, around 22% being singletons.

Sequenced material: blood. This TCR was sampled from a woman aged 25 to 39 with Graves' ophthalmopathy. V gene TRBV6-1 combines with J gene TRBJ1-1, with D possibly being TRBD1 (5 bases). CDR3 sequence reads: CASSRGVGTEAFF. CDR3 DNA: TGTGCCAGCAGTAGAGGGGTGGGGACTGAAGCTTTCTTT.